One sample yielded the 21 T cell receptor beta chains listed below, sequenced in a study of a mutant IDH1 vaccine in newly diagnosed glioma. No antigen has been identified for these receptors. Only in-frame clones appear in the TCRdb table, and some are missing; sequencing was by immunoSEQ multiplex PCR. The sample carries fewer than 55,000 clones, under 90% recorded once. Time point described: week 35, safety follow-up. All doses held 300 ug of mutant IDH1 20-mer peptide, with topical imiquimod. The material was PBMCs, obtained from a glioma patient whose treatment included an IDH1 peptide vaccine. The receptors here all came from a woman aged 40 to 50 with glioma. Some clones in this sample may be carry-over from other donors' samples.

The chain links TRBV10-3 to TRBJ2-1; 9 bases are a match to TRBD2. Germline V lookup: CDR1 ENHRY, CDR2 SYGVKD. This CDR3 is 15 amino acids long. V lost 6 bases, J lost 2 bases, and 5 bases stayed unmatched. CDR3 nucleotide sequence: TGTGCCATCAGGAGGCGGGAGGGGACCTACAATGAGCAGTTCTTC. It encodes CAIRRREGTYNEQFF.

This chain uses TRBV4-3 with TRBJ2-3; either TRBD1 or TRBD2 may fit D (5 bases each). Germline V gene data show CDR1 as LGHNA and CDR2 as YSLEER. This CDR3 has 15 residues. Trimming took off 2 bases at V and 4 bases at J, with 13 bases between the two ends. The CDR3 bases are TGCGCCAGCAGCCAAATACGCCGGGGCGCAGATACGCAGTATTTT. Its translation is CASSQIRRGADTQYF.

The V gene is TRBV19, the J gene TRBJ2-7, with a weak D call TRBD2 (6 bases). CDR3 length: 15 amino acids. Between the trimmed V and J ends, which lost 7 bases and 5 bases, there was a span of 21 bases. Germline V gene lookup returns CDR1 LNHDA and CDR2 SQIVND (reference sequence). CDR3 residues: CASTAASRGTHEQYF. The CDR3 nucleotides read TGTGCCAGTACGGCCGCCTCTCGGGGGACCCACGAGCAGTACTTC.

The V gene is TRBV21-1, the J gene TRBJ1-1. TRBV21-1 counts as a pseudogene. The CDR3 runs to 15 residues. The DNA for the CDR3 is TGTGCCAGCAGCAAAGCGAGGACGGAGGACACTGAAGCTTTCTTT. It translates to CASSKARTEDTEAFF.

The V and J genes are TRBV19 and TRBJ2-7; 9 bases are shared with TRBD2. Trimming removed 2 bases from V and 0 bases from J; junction bases left unmatched: 5. Germline CDR1 and CDR2: LNHDA and SQIVND (reference sequence). The CDR3 sequence is 16 residues long. The CDR3 sequence: CASSIYSGGSSYEQYF. CDR3 DNA sequence: TGTGCCAGTAGTATATATAGCGGGGGCAGCTCCTACGAGCAGTACTTC.

This clone turned up a few times. The V call is TRBV5-1, the J call TRBJ2-6; D is undetermined. V lost 6 bases and J lost 2, with 6 bases in between. Germline assignment: CDR1 SGHRS and CDR2 YFSETQ. The CDR3 covers 13 residues. The CDR3 coding sequence is TGCGCCAGCACGGAAGCTGGGGCCAACGTCCTGACTTTC. Protein product: CASTEAGANVLTF.

The rearrangement uses TRBV13 and TRBJ2-3; 11 nucleotides align to TRBD1. Germline V gene data show CDR1 as PRHDT and CDR2 as FYEKMQ (reference sequence). V trimming: 5 bases; J trimming: 6 bases; junction bases outside the gene matches: 7. CDR3 length: 15 amino acids. CDR3 nucleotide sequence: TGTGCCAGCAGCCCACGGACAGGGGGCTGGGATACGCAGTATTTT. This gives the protein CASSPRTGGWDTQYF.

This chain uses TRBV7-2 with TRBJ2-7; the match to TRBD1 covers 9 bases. The V gene end was trimmed by 4 bases and the J gene end by 6 bases; junction bases not matched to a gene: 10. The CDR3 has 15 amino acids. Germline V gene data show CDR1 as SGHTA and CDR2 as FQGNSA. The CDR3 DNA sequence: TGTGCCAGCAGCTGGACAGGGGCGGAGGTCATCGAGCAGTACTTC. This encodes CASSWTGAEVIEQYF.

This chain uses TRBV7-2 with TRBJ2-1, with D maybe TRBD2 (5 bases). The CDR3 sequence is 12 residues long. The ends were cut back, 5 bases at V and 10 bases at J, with 12 bases in the middle. Germline CDR1 SGHTA, CDR2 FQGNSA. The DNA for the CDR3 is TGTGCCAGCAGCCCCAGTTGGGAGGAGCAGTTCTTC. Amino acids: CASSPSWEEQFF.

The chain links TRBV6-6 to TRBJ2-1; the match to TRBD1 covers 12 bases. This CDR3 has 15 residues. V was clipped by 5 bases and J by 8 bases; unmatched bases: 7. The germline gives CDR1 MNHNY, CDR2 SVGAGI (reference sequence). The CDR3 DNA sequence: TGTGCCAGCAGTGCATTTGGGACAGGGGGCTATGAGCAGTTCTTC. It translates to CASSAFGTGGYEQFF.

V and J are TRBV9 and TRBJ2-3; unclear D gene. V was pared by 0 bases and J by 2 bases, with 7 bases between. This CDR3 spans 14 amino acids. Germline V gene lookup returns CDR1 SGDLS and CDR2 YYNGEE. CDR3 loop: CASSVAAITDTQYF. The CDR3, as DNA: TGTGCCAGCAGCGTAGCAGCGATCACAGATACGCAGTATTTT. The full variable domain, completed using reference TRBV9 and TRBJ2-3, is DSGVTQTPKHLITATGQRVTLRCSPRSGDLSVYWYQQSLDQGLQFLIQYYNGEERAKGNILERFSAQQFPDLHSELNLSSLELGDSALYFCASSVAAITDTQYFGPGTRLTVL.

V usage is TRBV29-1 and J usage is TRBJ2-7; D gene ambiguous. The CDR3 covers 12 residues. Per germline, CDR1 SQVTM and CDR2 ANQGSEA. V was trimmed by 4 bases and J by 2 bases, leaving 9 bases between them. CDR3 DNA: TGCAGCGTTGTGGGCAGGACCTACGAGCAGTACTTC. It is translated as CSVVGRTYEQYF.

The rearrangement uses TRBV13 and TRBJ2-2; 13 bases are a match to TRBD2. Germline V gene lookup returns CDR1 PRHDT and CDR2 FYEKMQ (reference sequence). The CDR3 consists of 15 residues. The V gene end was trimmed by 5 bases and the J gene end by 6 bases; junction bases not matched to a gene: 3. CDR3 DNA sequence: TGTGCCAGCAGCGTTACTAGCGGGAGGGCCGGGGAGCTGTTTTTT. Its protein product is CASSVTSGRAGELFF.

This clone was seen just once. The CDR3 reads CASSYRLQGAGNEQFF. The CDR3 DNA follows: TGTGCCAGCAGTTACAGGTTGCAGGGGGCAGGGAATGAGCAGTTCTTC. The rearrangement joins TRBV6-6 to TRBJ2-1, with TRBD1 matching 8 bases. With 2 bases clipped from V and 7 bases from J, the junction kept 10 bases outside the gene matches. The CDR3 is 16 residues long. Per the germline V gene, CDR1 is MNHNY and CDR2 is SVGAGI (reference sequence).

This clone was picked up a small number of times. V usage is TRBV7-6 and J usage is TRBJ1-1; D ambiguous. The CDR3 is 14 residues long. Deletions cut 2 bases from V and 0 bases from J, with 7 bases between. Germline V gene sequence: CDR1 SGHVS, CDR2 FNYEAQ. The CDR3 protein is CASSLSEVNTEAFF. The DNA of the CDR3 is TGTGCCAGCAGCTTATCAGAAGTGAACACTGAAGCTTTCTTT.

The chain couples TRBV6-5 to TRBJ2-2, with D hard to call. Germline V gene data show CDR1 as MNHEY and CDR2 as SVGAGI. V shed 7 bases and J shed 5 bases, with 8 bases lying between them. The CDR3 sequence is 12 residues long. CDR3 in DNA: TGTGCCAGCAAATCCCGTACCGGGGAGCTGTTTTTT. It is translated as CASKSRTGELFF.

A few counts support this clone. The chain carries TRBV5-4 and TRBJ1-1; D is unresolved. V lost 1 base to trimming and J lost 6 bases, with 10 bases between them. CDR1 and CDR2 from the germline V gene are SGHNT and YYREEE (reference sequence). The CDR3 spans 13 residues. This chain's CDR3 is CASSLSRRSEAFF. CDR3 nucleotide sequence: TGTGCCAGCAGCTTGAGTCGTAGGTCTGAAGCTTTCTTT.

This chain uses TRBV7-9 with TRBJ1-2; 9 bases align to TRBD1. CDR3 length: 15 amino acids. Per germline, CDR1 SEHNR and CDR2 FQNEAQ (reference sequence). Trimming took 5 bases from V and 2 from J; bases not matched to a gene: 6. CDR3 region: CASSHTGGWNYGYTF. The CDR3 bases are TGTGCCAGCAGCCATACAGGGGGCTGGAACTATGGCTACACCTTC.

This clone occurred a few times. The rearrangement links TRBV7-8 to TRBJ2-1, with D perhaps being TRBD1 or TRBD2 (5 bases each). V was trimmed by 5 bases and J by 1 base, leaving 15 bases between them. The germline gives CDR1 SGHVS, CDR2 FQNEAQ. The CDR3 has 16 residues. The chain's CDR3 is CASSPPGPISYNEQFF. The CDR3 bases are TGTGCCAGCAGCCCTCCGGGGCCTATATCCTACAATGAGCAGTTCTTC. The full variable domain, completed using reference TRBV7-8 and TRBJ2-1, is GAGVSQSPRYKVAKRGQDVALRCDPISGHVSLFWYQQALGQGPEFLTYFQNEAQLDKSGLPSDRFFAERPEGSVSTLKIQRTQQEDSAVYLCASSPPGPISYNEQFFGPGTRLTVL.

For the CDR3, the DNA is TGTGCCAGCAGCGTAGTGGAGGGAGACGAGCAGTACTTC. It encodes CASSVVEGDEQYF. This chain connects TRBV9 to TRBJ2-7; a weak D match, TRBD2 (6 bases). Germline V CDR1 and CDR2: SGDLS, YYNGEE. Deletions cut 0 bases from V and 5 bases from J, with 9 bases between. CDR3 length: 13 residues.

This clone came up a few times. The chain joins TRBV5-5 to TRBJ1-1, with 8 bases identical to TRBD1. J was trimmed by 5 bases and V by 2 bases; bases with no gene match: 11. CDR1 and CDR2 (germline): SGHKS, YYEKEE (reference sequence). The CDR3 covers 16 residues. The CDR3 coding sequence is TGTGCCAGCAGCTTCTTGGGACAGGTGGGAAGGACTGAAGCTTTCTTT. It yields the protein CASSFLGQVGRTEAFF.